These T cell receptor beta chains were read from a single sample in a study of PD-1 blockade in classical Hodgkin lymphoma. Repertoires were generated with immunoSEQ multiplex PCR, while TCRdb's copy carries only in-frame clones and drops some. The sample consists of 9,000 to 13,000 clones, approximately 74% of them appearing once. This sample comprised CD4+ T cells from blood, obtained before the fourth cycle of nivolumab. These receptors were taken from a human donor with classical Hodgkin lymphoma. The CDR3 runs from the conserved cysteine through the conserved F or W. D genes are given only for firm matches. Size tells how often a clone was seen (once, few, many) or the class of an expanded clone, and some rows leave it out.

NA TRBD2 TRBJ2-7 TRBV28 TGTGCCAGCAGTAAGGATCCGGGACTAGCGGGAGGATGGACCTACGAGCAGTACTTC CASSKDPGLAGGWTYEQYF
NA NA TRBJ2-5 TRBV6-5 TGTGCCAGCAGTTACTCGGACCCAACAGAAGAGACCCAGTACTTC CASSYSDPTEETQYF
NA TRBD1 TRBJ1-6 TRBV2 TGTGCCAGCAGTATTGGGACAGCTAATTCACCCCTCCACTTT CASSIGTANSPLHF
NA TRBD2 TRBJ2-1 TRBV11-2 TGTGCCAGCAGCCCGCAACTAGCGGGAGGGCCTAATTACAATGAGCAGTTCTTC CASSPQLAGGPNYNEQFF
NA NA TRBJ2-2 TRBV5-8 TGTGCCAGCAGCTTGGGGGCCATCGGGGAGCTGTTTTTT CASSLGAIGELFF
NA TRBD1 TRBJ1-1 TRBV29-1 TGCAGCGTTGAATTCGAATTACAGGGGAAAGCTTTCTTT CSVEFELQGKAFF
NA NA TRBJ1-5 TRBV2 TGTGCCAGCAGTGTACAGGGTGGGGATCAGCCCCAGCATTTT CASSVQGGDQPQHF
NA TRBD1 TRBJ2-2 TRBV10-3 TGTGCCATCAGTTCCCGACAGGGGGCAGGATCCGGGGAGCTGTTTTTT CAISSRQGAGSGELFF
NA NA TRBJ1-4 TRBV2 TGTGCCAGCAGTCTGGACGGTAACTCCCTAAATGAAAAACTGTTTTTT CASSLDGNSLNEKLFF
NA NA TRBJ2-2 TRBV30 TGTGCCTGGAGTGGCACCGGGGAGCTGTTTTTT CAWSGTGELFF
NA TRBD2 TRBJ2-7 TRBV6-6 TGTGCCAGCAGGCGGGAGGACCGCTACGAGCAGTACTTC CASRREDRYEQYF
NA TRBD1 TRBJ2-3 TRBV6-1 TGTGCCAGCTTGGCGACAGGGTCTAGCACAGATACGCAGTATTTT CASLATGSSTDTQYF
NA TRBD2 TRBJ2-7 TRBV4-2 TGTGCCAGCAGCCGGGGGACTAGCGGGAGTAGGGACGAGCAGTACTTC CASSRGTSGSRDEQYF
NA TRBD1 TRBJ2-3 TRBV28 TGTGCCAGCAGTTTATTCAGGGGGCAGAGCACAGATACGCAGTATTTT CASSLFRGQSTDTQYF
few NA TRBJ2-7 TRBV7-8 TGTGCCAGCAGCTTTACCGGGACTTCCCCCTACGAGCAGTACTTC CASSFTGTSPYEQYF
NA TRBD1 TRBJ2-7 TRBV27 TGTGCCAGCAGTACGGGACAGACCTCGACCTACGAGCAGTACTTC CASSTGQTSTYEQYF
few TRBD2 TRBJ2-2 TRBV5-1 TGCGCCAGCAGGCCAGGCGGGAGCGGCGGGGAGCTGTTTTTT CASRPGGSGGELFF
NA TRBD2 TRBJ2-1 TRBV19 TGTGCCAGTAGTATCGGGAGGAAGGATTACAATGAGCAGTTCTTC CASSIGRKDYNEQFF
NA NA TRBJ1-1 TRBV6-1 TGTGCCAGCAGTGCCGAGGGGGGGAACACTGAAGCTTTCTTT CASSAEGGNTEAFF
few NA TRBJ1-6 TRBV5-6 TGTGCCAGCAGCTTTAATCAGGGATGGAGTTCACCCCTCCACTTT CASSFNQGWSSPLHF
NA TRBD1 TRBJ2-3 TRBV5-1 TGCGCCAGCAGCTCCGGGACAGGGGCGGGAGATACGCAGTATTTT CASSSGTGAGDTQYF
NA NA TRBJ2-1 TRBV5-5 TGTGCCAGCAGCTCCCAGGGGAGGAGGGGGTACAATGAGCAGTTCTTC CASSSQGRRGYNEQFF
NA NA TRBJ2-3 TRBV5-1 TGCGCCAGCAGCTTGGATTTGGGAGTAGGTGGTACGCAGTATTTT CASSLDLGVGGTQYF
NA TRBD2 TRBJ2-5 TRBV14 TGTGCCAGCAGCCAAAGCGGGAAGCAGTACTTC CASSQSGKQYF
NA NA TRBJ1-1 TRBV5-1 TGCGCCAGCAGCCAGGAGCCCTTGGGGAACACTGAAGCTTTCTTT CASSQEPLGNTEAFF